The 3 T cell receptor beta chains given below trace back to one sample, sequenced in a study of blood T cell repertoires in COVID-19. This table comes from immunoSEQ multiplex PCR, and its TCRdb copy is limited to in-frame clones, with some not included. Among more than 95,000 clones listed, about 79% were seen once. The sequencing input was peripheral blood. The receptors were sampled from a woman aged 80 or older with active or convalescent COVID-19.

CDR3 bases: TGTGCCAGCTCGCTTGACAGGGAGTACAATGAGCAGTTCTTC. It yields the protein CASSLDREYNEQFF. This chain joins TRBV18 and TRBJ2-1; 7 nucleotides match TRBD1. This CDR3 region has 14 residues. CDR1 and CDR2 (germline): KGHSH, LQKENI. After removal of 6 bases from V and 4 bases from J, the junction contained 6 bases not matched to a gene.

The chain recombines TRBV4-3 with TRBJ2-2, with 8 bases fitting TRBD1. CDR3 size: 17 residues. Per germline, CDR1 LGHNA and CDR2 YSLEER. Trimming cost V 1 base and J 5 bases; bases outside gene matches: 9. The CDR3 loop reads CASSQAGRGPGTGELFF. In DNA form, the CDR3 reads TGCGCCAGCAGCCAAGCTGGCAGGGGGCCGGGAACCGGGGAGCTGTTTTTT.

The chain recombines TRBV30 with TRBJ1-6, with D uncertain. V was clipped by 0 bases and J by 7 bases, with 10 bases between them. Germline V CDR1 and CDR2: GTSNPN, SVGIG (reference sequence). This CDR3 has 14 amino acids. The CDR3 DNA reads TGTGCCTGGAGTGTAGATACGGGGAATTCACCCCTCCACTTT. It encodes CAWSVDTGNSPLHF. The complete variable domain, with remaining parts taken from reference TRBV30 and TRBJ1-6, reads SQTIHQWPATLVQPVGSPLSLECTVEGTSNPNLYWYRQAAGRGLQLLFYSVGIGQISSEVPQNLSASRPQDRQFILSSKKLLLSDSGFYLCAWSVDTGNSPLHFGNGTRLTVT.